The subject of this entry is one TCR beta chain. Its antigen remains unknown. The data originate from a study of T-cell memory formation after mild COVID-19. Study-wide context: Clusters of TCRs were largely donor specific. Study-level findings and limits: Certain responding clones were present in pre-infection memory, suggesting participation of cross-reactive memory.

Using constant-segment primers, 5'RACE produced TCR alpha and TCR beta cDNA libraries carrying sample barcodes and UMIs. TCRdb reprocessed the 5' RACE reads with MiXCR, giving one entry per CDR3 protein. The top ten clones hold about a fifth of a sample with about 340,000 distinct CDR3 sequences, 10% to 15% of them seen once. The clonotype comes from a man aged 18 to 29 who had mild COVID-19 (a few samples of this study predate the infection). Cell type and time point are not known. The specimen sequenced was PBMCs or a T cell subset sorted from them (not recorded which).

CDR3 DNA: TGTGCCAGCAGTCCAGGGGCGACTCAGCCCCAGCATTTT. Protein product: CASSPGATQPQHF. This rearrangement joins TRBV12-3 or TRBV12-4 to TRBJ1-5, with D perhaps matching TRBD1 (6 bases). Trimming took 5 bases from V and 6 from J, leaving 11 bases between them. This CDR3 has 13 residues.